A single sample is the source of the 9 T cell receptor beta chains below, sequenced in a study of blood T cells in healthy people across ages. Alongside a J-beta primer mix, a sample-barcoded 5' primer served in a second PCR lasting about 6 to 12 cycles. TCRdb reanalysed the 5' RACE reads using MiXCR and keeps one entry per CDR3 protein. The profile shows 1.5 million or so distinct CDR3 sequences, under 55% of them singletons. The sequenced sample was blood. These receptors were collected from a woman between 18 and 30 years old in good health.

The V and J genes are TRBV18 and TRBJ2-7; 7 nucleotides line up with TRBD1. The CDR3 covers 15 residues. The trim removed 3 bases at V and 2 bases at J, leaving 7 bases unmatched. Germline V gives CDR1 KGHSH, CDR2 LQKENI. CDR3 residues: CASSPKDRLAYEQYF. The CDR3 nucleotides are TGTGCCAGCTCACCTAAGGACAGGCTCGCCTACGAGCAGTACTTC.

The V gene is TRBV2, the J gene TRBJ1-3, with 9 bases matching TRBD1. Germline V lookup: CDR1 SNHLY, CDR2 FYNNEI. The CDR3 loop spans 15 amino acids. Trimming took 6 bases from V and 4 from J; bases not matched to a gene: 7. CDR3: CASRARQGGGNTIYF. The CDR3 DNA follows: TGTGCCAGCAGGGCCCGACAGGGGGGCGGAAACACCATATATTTT. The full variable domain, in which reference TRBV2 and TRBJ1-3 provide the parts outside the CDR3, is EPEVTQTPSHQVTQMGQEVILRCVPISNHLYFYWYRQILGQKVEFLVSFYNNEISEKSEIFDDQFSVERPDGSNFTLKIRSTKLEDSAMYFCASRARQGGGNTIYFGEGSWLTVV.

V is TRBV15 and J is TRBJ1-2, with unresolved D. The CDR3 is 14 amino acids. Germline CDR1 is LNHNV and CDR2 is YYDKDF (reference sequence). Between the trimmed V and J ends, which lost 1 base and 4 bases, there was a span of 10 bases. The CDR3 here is CATSRGEGSYGYTF. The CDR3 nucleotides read TGTGCCACCAGCAGAGGCGAGGGTAGCTATGGCTACACCTTC.

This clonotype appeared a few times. The DNA for the CDR3 is TGTGCCAGCAGTTACTCCCCCACTAGCGGGAGAAGGCATGAGCAGTTCTTC. Its protein is CASSYSPTSGRRHEQFF. The chain uses TRBV6-2 or TRBV6-3 and TRBJ2-1; 11 bases fit TRBD2. Germline V CDR1 and CDR2: MNHEY, SVGEGT. Trimming at V came to 0 bases and at J to 8 bases, leaving 9 bases not matched to a gene. The CDR3 runs to 17 residues.

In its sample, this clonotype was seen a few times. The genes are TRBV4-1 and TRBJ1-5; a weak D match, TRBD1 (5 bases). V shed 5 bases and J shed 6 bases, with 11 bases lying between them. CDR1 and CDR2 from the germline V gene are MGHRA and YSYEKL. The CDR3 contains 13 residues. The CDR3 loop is CASSFDSVQPQHF. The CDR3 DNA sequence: TGCGCCAGCAGCTTTGACAGTGTTCAGCCCCAGCATTTT.

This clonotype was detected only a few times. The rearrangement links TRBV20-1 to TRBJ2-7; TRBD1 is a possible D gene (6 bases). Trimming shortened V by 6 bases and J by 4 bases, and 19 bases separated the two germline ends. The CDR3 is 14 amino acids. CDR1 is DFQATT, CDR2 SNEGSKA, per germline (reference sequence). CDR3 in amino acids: CSAVPAHRAYEQYF. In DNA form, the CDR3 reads TGCAGTGCCGTCCCAGCCCACAGGGCGTACGAGCAGTACTTC.

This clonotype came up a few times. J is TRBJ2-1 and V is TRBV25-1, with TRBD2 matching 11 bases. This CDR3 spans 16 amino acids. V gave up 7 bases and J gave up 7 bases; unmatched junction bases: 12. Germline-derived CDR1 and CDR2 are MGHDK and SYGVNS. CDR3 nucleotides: TGTGCCAGCATTGCCTGGACTAGCGGGTATAAGAATGAGCAGTTCTTC. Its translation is CASIAWTSGYKNEQFF.

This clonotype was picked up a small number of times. The CDR3 region has the DNA TGCGCCAGCAGCTTAGAACGAAACTACGAGCAGTACTTC. This translates into CASSLERNYEQYF. The gene calls are TRBV4-3 and TRBJ2-7; no reliable D call. V was shortened by 5 bases and J by 3 bases, with 11 bases between the two germline ends. The V gene's germline CDR1 is LGHNA and CDR2 YSLEER. The CDR3 is 13 residues long.

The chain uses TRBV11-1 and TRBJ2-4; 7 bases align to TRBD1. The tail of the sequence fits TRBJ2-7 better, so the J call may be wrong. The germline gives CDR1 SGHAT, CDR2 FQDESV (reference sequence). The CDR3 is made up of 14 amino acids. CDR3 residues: CASSVQGRFDEQYF. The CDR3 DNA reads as TGTGCCAGCAGCGTACAGGGGCGATTCGACGAGCAGTACTTC.